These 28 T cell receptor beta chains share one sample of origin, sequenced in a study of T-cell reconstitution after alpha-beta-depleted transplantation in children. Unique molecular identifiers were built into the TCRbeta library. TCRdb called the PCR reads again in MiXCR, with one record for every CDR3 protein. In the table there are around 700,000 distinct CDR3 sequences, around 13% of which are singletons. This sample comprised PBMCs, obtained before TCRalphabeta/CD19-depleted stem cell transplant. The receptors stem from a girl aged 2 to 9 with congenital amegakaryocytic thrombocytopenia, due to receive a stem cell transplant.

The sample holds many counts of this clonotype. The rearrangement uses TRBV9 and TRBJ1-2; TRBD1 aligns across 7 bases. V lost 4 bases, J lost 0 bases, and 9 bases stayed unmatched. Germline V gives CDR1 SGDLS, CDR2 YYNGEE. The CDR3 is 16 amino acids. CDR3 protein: CASSSRQGSTNYGYTF. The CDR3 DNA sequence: TGTGCCAGCAGCTCACGACAGGGAAGCACTAACTATGGCTACACCTTC.

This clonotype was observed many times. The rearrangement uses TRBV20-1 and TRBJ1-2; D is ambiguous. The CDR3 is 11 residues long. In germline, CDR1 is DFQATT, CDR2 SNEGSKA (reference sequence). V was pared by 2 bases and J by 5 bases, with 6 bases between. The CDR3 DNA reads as TGCAGTGCTAGATACTGGTATGGCTACACCTTC. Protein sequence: CSARYWYGYTF.

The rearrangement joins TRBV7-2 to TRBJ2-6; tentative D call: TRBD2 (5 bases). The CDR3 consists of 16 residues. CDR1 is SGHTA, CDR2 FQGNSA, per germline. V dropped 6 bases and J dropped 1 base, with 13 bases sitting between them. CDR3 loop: CASSYTGYSGANVLTF. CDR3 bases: TGTGCCAGCAGTTACACGGGATATTCTGGGGCCAACGTCCTGACTTTC.

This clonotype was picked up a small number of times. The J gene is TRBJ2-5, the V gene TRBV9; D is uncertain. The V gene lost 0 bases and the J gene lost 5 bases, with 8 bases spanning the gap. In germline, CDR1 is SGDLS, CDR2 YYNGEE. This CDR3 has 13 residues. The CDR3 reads CASSVGSRETQYF. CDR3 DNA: TGTGCCAGCAGCGTAGGGAGTAGGGAGACCCAGTACTTC.

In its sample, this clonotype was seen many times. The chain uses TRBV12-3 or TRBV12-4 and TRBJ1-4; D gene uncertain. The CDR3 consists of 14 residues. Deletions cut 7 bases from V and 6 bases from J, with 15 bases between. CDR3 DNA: TGTGCCAGCACCCTGAGTGCGGTTGATGAAAAACTGTTTTTT. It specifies CASTLSAVDEKLFF.

CDR3 in amino acids: CASSFAAGGRGHQLREQYF. DNA of the CDR3: TGTGCCAGCAGCTTCGCGGCCGGAGGCCGGGGACATCAACTACGAGAGCAGTACTTC. The rearrangement links TRBV11-1 to TRBJ2-7, with D perhaps matching TRBD1 (6 bases). The germline CDR1 and CDR2 sequences are SGHAT and FQDESV (reference sequence). V dropped 3 bases and J dropped 7 bases, with 31 bases sitting between them. The CDR3 has 19 amino acids.

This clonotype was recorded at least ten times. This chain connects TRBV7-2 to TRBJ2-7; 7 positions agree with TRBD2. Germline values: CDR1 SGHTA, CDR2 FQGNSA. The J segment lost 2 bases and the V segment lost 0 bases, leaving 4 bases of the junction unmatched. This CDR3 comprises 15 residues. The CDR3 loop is CASSLAAGEAYEQYF. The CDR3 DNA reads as TGTGCCAGCAGCTTAGCTGCGGGAGAAGCCTACGAGCAGTACTTC.

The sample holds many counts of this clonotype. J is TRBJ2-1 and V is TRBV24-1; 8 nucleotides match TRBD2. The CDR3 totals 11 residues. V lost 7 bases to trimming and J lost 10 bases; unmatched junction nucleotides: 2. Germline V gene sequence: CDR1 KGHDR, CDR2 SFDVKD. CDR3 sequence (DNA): TGTGCCACCAGCGGGAGGGGGGAGCAGTTCTTC. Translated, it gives CATSGRGEQFF.

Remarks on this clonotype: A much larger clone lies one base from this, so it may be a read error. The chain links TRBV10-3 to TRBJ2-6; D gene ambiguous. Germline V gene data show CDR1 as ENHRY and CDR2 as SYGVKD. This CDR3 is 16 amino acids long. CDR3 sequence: CGISEVGHSGANVLTF. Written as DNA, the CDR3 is TGTGGCATCAGTGAGGTTGGGCACTCTGGGGCCAACGTCCTGACTTTC.

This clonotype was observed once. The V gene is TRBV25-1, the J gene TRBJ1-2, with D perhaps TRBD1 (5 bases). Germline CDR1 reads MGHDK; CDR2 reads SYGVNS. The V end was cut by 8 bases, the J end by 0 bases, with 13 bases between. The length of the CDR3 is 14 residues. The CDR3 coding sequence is TGTGCCAGCGGGGACGGCATAGCTAACTATGGCTACACCTTC. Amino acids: CASGDGIANYGYTF.

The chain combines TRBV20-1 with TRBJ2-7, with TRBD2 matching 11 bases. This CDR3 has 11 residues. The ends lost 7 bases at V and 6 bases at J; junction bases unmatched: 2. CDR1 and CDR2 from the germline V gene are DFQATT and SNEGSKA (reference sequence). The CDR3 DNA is TGCAGTGTACTAGCGGGAGCCGAGCAGTACTTC. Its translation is CSVLAGAEQYF.

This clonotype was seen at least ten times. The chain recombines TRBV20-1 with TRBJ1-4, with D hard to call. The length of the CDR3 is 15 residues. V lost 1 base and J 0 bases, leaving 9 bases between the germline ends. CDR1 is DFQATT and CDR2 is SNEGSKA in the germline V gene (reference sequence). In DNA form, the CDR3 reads TGCAGTGCTAGAGTTTTCACTCCAACTAATGAAAAACTGTTTTTT. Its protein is CSARVFTPTNEKLFF.

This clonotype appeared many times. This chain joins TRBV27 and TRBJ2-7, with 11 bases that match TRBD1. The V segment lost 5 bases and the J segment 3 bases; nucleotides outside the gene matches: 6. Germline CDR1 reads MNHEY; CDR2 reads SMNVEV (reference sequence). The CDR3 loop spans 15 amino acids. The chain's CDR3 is CASSRTGGEDYEQYF. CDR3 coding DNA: TGTGCCAGCAGTAGGACAGGGGGCGAGGACTACGAGCAGTACTTC.

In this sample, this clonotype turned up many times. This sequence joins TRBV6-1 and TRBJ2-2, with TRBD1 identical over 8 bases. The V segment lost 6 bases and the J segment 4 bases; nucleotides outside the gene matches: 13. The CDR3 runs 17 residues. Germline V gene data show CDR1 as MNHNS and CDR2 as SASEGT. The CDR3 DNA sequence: TGTGCCAGCAGGGAGGCAGGGGGCGTTGGAAGCACCGGGGAGCTGTTTTTT. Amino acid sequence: CASREAGGVGSTGELFF.

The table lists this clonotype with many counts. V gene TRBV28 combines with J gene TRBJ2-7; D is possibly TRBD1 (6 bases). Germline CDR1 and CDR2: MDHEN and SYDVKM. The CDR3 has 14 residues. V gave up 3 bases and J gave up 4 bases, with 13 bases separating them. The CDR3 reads CASSFDRPSYEQYF. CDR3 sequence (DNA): TGTGCCAGCAGTTTTGACAGGCCATCATACGAGCAGTACTTC.

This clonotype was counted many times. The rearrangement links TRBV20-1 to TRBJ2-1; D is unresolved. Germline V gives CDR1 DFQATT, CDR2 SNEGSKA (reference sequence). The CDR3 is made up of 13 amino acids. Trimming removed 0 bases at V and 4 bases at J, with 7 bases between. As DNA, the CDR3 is TGCAGTGCTAGAGATGGCCCTTACAATGAGCAGTTCTTC. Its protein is CSARDGPYNEQFF.

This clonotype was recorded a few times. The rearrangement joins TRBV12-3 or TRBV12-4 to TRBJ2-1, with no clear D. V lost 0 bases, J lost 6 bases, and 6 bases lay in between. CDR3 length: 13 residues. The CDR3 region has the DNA TGTGCCAGCAGTTTAGCTAGCCGCAATGAGCAGTTCTTC. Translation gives CASSLASRNEQFF.

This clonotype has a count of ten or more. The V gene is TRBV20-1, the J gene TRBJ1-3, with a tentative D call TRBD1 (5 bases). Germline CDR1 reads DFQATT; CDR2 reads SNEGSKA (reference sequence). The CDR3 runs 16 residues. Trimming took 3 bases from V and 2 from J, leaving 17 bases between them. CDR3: CSASKGQGEAGNTIYF. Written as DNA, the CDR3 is TGCAGTGCTAGCAAGGGGCAGGGTGAGGCTGGAAACACCATATATTTT.

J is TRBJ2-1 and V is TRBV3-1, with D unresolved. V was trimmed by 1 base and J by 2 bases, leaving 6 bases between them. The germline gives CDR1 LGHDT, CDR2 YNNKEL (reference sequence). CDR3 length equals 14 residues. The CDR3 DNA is TGTGCCAGCAGCCAAGGGAGTACCTACAATGAGCAGTTCTTC. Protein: CASSQGSTYNEQFF.

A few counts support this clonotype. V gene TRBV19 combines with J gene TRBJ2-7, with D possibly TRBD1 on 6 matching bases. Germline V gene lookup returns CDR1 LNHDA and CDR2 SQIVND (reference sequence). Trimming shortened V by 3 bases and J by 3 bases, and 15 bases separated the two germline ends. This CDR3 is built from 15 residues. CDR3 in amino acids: CASSMGDRIHYEQYF. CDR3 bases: TGTGCCAGTAGTATGGGAGACAGGATTCACTACGAGCAGTACTTC.

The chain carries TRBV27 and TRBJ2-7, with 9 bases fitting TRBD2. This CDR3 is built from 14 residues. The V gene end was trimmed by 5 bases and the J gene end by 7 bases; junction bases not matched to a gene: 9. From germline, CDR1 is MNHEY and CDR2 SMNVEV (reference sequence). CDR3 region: CASSLGVAGVEQYF. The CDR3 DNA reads TGTGCCAGCAGTCTCGGGGTAGCGGGAGTGGAGCAGTACTTC.

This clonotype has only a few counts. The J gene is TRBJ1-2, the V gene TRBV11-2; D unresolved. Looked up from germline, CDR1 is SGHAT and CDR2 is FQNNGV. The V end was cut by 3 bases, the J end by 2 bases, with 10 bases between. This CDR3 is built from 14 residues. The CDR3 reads CASSLSRNNYGYTF. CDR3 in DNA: TGTGCCAGCAGCTTGAGCCGGAACAACTATGGCTACACCTTC.

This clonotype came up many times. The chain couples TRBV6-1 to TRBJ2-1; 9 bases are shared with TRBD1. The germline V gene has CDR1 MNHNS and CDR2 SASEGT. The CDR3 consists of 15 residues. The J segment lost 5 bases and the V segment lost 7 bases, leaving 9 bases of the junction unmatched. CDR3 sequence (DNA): TGTGCCAGCACCTACCGGGACAGGGCCCACAATGAGCAGTTCTTC. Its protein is CASTYRDRAHNEQFF.

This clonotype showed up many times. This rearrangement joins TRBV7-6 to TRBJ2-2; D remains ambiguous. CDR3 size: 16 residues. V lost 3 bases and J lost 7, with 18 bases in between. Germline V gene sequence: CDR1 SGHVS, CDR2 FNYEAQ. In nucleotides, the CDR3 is TGTGCCAGCAGCTTGCCCCGCACCAAGGATGGCGGGGAGCTGTTTTTT. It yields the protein CASSLPRTKDGGELFF.

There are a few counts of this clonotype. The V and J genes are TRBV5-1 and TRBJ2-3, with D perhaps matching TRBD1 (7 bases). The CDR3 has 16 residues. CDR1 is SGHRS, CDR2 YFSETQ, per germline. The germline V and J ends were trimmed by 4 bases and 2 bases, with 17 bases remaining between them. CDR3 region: CASSPGGGGYTDTQYF. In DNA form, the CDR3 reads TGCGCCAGCAGCCCTGGAGGAGGGGGCTACACAGATACGCAGTATTTT.

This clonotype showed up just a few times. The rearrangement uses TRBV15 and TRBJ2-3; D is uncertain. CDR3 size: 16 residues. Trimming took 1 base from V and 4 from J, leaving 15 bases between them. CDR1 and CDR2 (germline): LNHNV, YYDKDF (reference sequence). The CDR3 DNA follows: TGTGCCACCAGCAGAGGGTTCAGTGTCGTGGCAGATACGCAGTATTTT. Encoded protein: CATSRGFSVVADTQYF.

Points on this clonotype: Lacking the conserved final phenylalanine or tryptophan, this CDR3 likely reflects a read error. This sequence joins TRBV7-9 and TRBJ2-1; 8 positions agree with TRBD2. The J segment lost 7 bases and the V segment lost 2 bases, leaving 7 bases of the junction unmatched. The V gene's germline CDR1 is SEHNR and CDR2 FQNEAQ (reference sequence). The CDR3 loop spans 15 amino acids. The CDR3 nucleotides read TGTGCCAGCAGCTTACTCGGGAGGGCTTCAAATGAGCAGTTCTTG. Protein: CASSLLGRASNEQFL.

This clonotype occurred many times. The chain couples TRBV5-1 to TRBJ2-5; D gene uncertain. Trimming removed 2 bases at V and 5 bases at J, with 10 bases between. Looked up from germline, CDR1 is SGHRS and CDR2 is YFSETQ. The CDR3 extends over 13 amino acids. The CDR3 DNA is TGCGCCAGCAGCTTCTCCCCTCACGAGACCCAGTACTTC. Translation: CASSFSPHETQYF.